Following are 5 T cell receptor beta chains from one sample sequenced in a study of blood T cell repertoires in COVID-19. Profiled with immunoSEQ multiplex PCR; TCRdb holds only in-frame clones, not every one. The sample has roughly 95,000 clones; about four fifths are singletons. Material: peripheral blood. These receptors came from a man between 45 and 60 years old with active or convalescent COVID-19.

V usage is TRBV28 and J usage is TRBJ1-3; D is unresolved. Germline V CDR1 and CDR2: MDHEN, SYDVKM. The CDR3 is 13 amino acids. With 5 bases removed from V and 0 bases from J, the gap between germline ends came to 5 bases. CDR3 nucleotide sequence: TGTGCCAGCAGTCCCTCCTCTGGAAACACCATATATTTT. Amino acids: CASSPSSGNTIYF.

This clone was seen a few times. This chain joins TRBV12-3 or TRBV12-4 and TRBJ2-5; D not certain. The CDR3 length is 13 residues. V lost 2 bases, J lost 3 bases, and 7 bases lay in between. CDR3 in amino acids: CASSLNREETQYF. CDR3 nucleotides: TGTGCCAGCAGTTTAAACAGAGAAGAGACCCAGTACTTC.

V and J are TRBV9 and TRBJ2-7; TRBD2 is a possible D gene (5 bases). The V end lost 0 bases, the J end lost 6 bases, and 16 bases lay between the germline ends. Germline CDR1 reads SGDLS; CDR2 reads YYNGEE. This CDR3 is 15 amino acids long. The CDR3 DNA reads as TGTGCCAGCAGCGTAGATCCAGACTACGTATCCGAGCAGTACTTC. It specifies CASSVDPDYVSEQYF.

The chain couples TRBV5-1 to TRBJ1-1, with D possibly being TRBD1 (6 bases). CDR1 SGHRS and CDR2 YFSETQ come from the germline V gene. CDR3 size: 16 residues. Trimming cost V 5 bases and J 0 bases, with 17 bases left between them. CDR3 amino acids: CASRRLTGPMNTEAFF. CDR3 DNA: TGCGCCAGCAGACGTCTTACAGGGCCCATGAACACTGAAGCTTTCTTT. The whole variable domain, filled in from reference TRBV5-1 and TRBJ1-1, reads KAGVTQTPRYLIKTRGQQVTLSCSPISGHRSVSWYQQTPGQGLQFLFEYFSETQRNKGNFPGRFSGRQFSNSRSEMNVSTLELGDSALYLCASRRLTGPMNTEAFFGQGTRLTVV.

The gene calls are TRBV28 and TRBJ2-5; D ambiguous. The CDR3 is made up of 13 amino acids. From germline, CDR1 is MDHEN and CDR2 SYDVKM. V was cut by 2 bases and J by 3 bases, with 7 bases left in between. The chain's CDR3 is CASSLILKETQYF. The CDR3, as DNA: TGTGCCAGCAGTTTAATCCTAAAAGAGACCCAGTACTTC. The full variable domain, in which reference TRBV28 and TRBJ2-5 provide the parts outside the CDR3, is DVKVTQSSRYLVKRTGEKVFLECVQDMDHENMFWYRQDPGLGLRLIYFSYDVKMKEKGDIPEGYSVSREKKERFSLILESASTNQTSMYLCASSLILKETQYFGPGTRLLVL.